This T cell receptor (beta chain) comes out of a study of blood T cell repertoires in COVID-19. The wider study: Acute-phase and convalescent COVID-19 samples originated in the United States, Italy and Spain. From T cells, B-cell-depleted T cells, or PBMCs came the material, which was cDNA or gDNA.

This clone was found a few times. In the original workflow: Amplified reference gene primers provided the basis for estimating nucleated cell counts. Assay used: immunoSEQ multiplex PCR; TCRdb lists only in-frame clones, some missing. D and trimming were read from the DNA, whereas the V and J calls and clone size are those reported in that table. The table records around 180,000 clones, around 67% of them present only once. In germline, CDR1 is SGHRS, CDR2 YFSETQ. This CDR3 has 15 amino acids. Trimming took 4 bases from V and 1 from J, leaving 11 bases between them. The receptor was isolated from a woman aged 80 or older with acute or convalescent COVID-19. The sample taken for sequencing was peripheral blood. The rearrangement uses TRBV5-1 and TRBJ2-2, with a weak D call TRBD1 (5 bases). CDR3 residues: CASSPLGQNTGELFF. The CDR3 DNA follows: TGCGCCAGCAGCCCGCTGGGGCAGAACACCGGGGAGCTGTTTTTT.